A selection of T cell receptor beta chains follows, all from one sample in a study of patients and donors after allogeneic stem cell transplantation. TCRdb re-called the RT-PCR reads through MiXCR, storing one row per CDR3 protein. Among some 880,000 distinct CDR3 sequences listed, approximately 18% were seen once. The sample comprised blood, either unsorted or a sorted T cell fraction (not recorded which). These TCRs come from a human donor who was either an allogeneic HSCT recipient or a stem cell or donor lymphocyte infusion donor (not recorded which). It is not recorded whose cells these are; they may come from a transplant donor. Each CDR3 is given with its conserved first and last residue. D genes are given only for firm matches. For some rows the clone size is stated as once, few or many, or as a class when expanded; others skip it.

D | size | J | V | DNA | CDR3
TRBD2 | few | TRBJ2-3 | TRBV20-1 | TGCAGTGCCAGCGGGGGGCTCACAGATACGCAGTATTTT | CSASGGLTDTQYF
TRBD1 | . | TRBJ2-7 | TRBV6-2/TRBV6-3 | TGTGCCAGTAAAGTCCGGGACAGGACCTACGAGCAGTACTTC | CASKVRDRTYEQYF
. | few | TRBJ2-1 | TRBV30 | TGTGCCTGGAGGGCTAGTGAGCAGTTCTTC | CAWRASEQFF
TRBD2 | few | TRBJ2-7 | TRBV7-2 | TGTGCCAGCAGCTCAGGTCCCGGACTAGAGGCGTGGGAGCAGTACTTC | CASSSGPGLEAWEQYF
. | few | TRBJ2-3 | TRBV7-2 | TGTGCCAGCAGCTCCCGCTGGGATACGCAGTATTTT | CASSSRWDTQYF
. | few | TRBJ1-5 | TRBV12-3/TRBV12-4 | TGTGCCAGCAGCCGTTACGGACAGCGCAATCAGCCCCAGCATTTT | CASSRYGQRNQPQHF
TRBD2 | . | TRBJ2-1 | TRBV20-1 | TGCAGTGCTATCCTCCCCGAGGGAGGGGCACACTACAATGAGCAGTTCTTC | CSAILPEGGAHYNEQFF
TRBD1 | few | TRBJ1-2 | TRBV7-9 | TGTGCCAGCAGCTTAGTGAGTGGGACAGGGCGTCCGTATGGCTACACCTTC | CASSLVSGTGRPYGYTF
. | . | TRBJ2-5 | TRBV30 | TGTGCCTGGACGCCAGAGCTTCAAGAGACCCAGTACTTC | CAWTPELQETQYF
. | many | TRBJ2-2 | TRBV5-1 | TGCGCCAGCACCACCCTACAGGTTTCCCCTTTCAGCACCGGGGAGCTGTTTTTT | CASTTLQVSPFSTGELFF
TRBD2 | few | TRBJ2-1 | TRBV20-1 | TGCAGTGCTAGAGATTTACTAGCGGCTTCCTACAATGAGCAGTTCTTC | CSARDLLAASYNEQFF
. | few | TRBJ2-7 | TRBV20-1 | TGCAGTGCTAATCTCGCCTACGAGCAGTACTTC | CSANLAYEQYF
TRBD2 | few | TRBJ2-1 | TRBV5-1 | TGCGCCAGCAGCTACGGGACTAGCGGGAATACAGTCAATGAGCAGTTCTTC | CASSYGTSGNTVNEQFF
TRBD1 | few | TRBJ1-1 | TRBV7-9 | TGTGCCAGCAGCACTAAGACAGGGGGTGAAGCTTTCTTT | CASSTKTGGEAFF
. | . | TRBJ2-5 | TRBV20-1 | TGCAGTGCTAGAGGCGAGAGACAGGCGGAGACCCAGTACTTC | CSARGERQAETQYF
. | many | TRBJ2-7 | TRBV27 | TGTGCCAGCAGCCCACTCCGGGAACTTCACGAGCAGTACTTC | CASSPLRELHEQYF
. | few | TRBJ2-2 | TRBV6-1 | TGTGCCAGCAGTGCCCAAGACAGTCCTACCGGGGAGCTGTTTTTT | CASSAQDSPTGELFF
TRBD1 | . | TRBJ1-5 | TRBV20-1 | TGCAGTGCTAGTAGGGGGACAGGGGGTTATAGCAATCAGCCCCAGCATTTT | CSASRGTGGYSNQPQHF